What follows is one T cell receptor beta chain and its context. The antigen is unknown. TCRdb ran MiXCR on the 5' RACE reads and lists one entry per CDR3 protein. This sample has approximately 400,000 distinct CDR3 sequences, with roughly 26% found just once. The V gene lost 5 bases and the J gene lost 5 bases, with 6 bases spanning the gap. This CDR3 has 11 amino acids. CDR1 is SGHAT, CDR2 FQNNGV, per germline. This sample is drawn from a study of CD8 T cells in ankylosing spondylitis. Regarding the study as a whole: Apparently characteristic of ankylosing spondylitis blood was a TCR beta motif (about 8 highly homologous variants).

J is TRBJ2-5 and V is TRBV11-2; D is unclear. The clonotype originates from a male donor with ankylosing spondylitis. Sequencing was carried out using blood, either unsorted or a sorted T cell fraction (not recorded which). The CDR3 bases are TGTGCCAGCAGCGCCCGGGAGACCCAGTACTTC. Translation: CASSARETQYF.